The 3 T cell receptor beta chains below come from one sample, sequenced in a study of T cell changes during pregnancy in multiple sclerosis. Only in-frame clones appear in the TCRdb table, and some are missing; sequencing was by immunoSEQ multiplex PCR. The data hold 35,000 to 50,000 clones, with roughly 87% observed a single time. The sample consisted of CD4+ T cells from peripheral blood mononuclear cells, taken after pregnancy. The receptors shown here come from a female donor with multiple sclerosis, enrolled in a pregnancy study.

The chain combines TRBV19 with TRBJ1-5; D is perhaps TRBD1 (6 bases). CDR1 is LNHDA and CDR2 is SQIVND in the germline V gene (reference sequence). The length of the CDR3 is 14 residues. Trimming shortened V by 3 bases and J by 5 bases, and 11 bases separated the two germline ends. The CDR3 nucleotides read TGTGCCAGTAGTATCATGGGGGCTGATCAGCCCCAGCATTTT. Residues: CASSIMGADQPQHF.

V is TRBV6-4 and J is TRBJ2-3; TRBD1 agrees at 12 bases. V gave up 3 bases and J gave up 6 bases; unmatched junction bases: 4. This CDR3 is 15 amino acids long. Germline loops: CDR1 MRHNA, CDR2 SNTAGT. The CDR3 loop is CASSDGTGGFDTQYF. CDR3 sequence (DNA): TGTGCCAGCAGTGATGGGACAGGGGGCTTCGATACGCAGTATTTT.

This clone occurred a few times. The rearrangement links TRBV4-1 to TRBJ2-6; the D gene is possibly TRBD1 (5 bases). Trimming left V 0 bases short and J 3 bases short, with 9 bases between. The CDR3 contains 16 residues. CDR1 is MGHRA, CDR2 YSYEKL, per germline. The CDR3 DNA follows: TGCGCCAGCAGCCAAGAGTGGGGCGGTGGGGCCAACGTCCTGACTTTC. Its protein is CASSQEWGGGANVLTF.